Shown below are 15 T cell receptor beta chains from a single sample sequenced in a study of CD8 T cells in Susac syndrome. The authors reverse transcribed 0.5 to 1 ug RNA with random hexamers. MiXCR was run by TCRdb on the immunoSEQ multiplex PCR reads, yielding one entry per CDR3 protein. The data contain 200,000 to 250,000 distinct CDR3 sequences, 94% of them seen just once; the ten biggest clones take up about 0.14%. The sample taken for sequencing was CD4+ T cells from PBMCs. The receptors originated from a human donor with Susac syndrome.

The CDR3 coding sequence is TGCGCCAGCGTGGGGACAGGGGGCAATAATGAGCAGTTCTTC. Amino acids: CASVGTGGNNEQFF. The chain is built from TRBV5-1 and TRBJ2-1; TRBD1 matches at 12 bases. Germline loops: CDR1 SGHRS, CDR2 YFSETQ. Trimming at V came to 7 bases and at J to 7 bases, leaving 6 bases not matched to a gene. This CDR3 spans 14 amino acids.

The gene calls are TRBV5-4 and TRBJ2-1, with D uncertain. V was clipped by 1 base and J by 0 bases, with 8 bases between them. Germline V lookup: CDR1 SGHNT, CDR2 YYREEE (reference sequence). The CDR3 runs 15 residues. CDR3 nucleotide sequence: TGTGCCAGCAGCTTGCGCAGGAGCTCCTACAATGAGCAGTTCTTC. The encoded protein is CASSLRRSSYNEQFF.

The rearrangement joins TRBV20-1 to TRBJ2-5; tentatively, D is TRBD2 (5 bases). CDR1 is DFQATT, CDR2 SNEGSKA, per germline (reference sequence). This CDR3 comprises 13 residues. The ends were cut back, 2 bases at V and 5 bases at J, with 12 bases in the middle. DNA of the CDR3: TGCAGTGCTAGACAGGAGGCCCGGGAGACCCAGTACTTC. Protein: CSARQEARETQYF.

The chain couples TRBV6-5 to TRBJ2-5; 7 positions agree with TRBD1. The CDR3 loop spans 14 amino acids. After removal of 6 bases from V and 4 bases from J, the junction contained 8 bases not matched to a gene. Germline V gene data show CDR1 as MNHEY and CDR2 as SVGAGI. CDR3 loop: CASSPWAGGETQYF. In DNA, the CDR3 is TGTGCCAGCAGCCCATGGGCAGGGGGAGAGACCCAGTACTTC.

The V call is TRBV5-1, the J call TRBJ1-2, with D unclear. Per germline, CDR1 SGHRS and CDR2 YFSETQ. V was cut by 5 bases and J by 7 bases, with 9 bases left in between. The length of the CDR3 is 11 residues. Here the CDR3 DNA reads TGCGCCAGCAGTTCGGCGGGTGGCTACACCTTC. Translation: CASSSAGGYTF.

This clonotype was counted a single time. V and J are TRBV18 and TRBJ2-3, with TRBD2 as a possible D gene (5 bases). This CDR3 comprises 14 residues. Deletions cut 3 bases from V and 6 bases from J, with 13 bases between. Germline loops: CDR1 KGHSH, CDR2 LQKENI. CDR3 loop: CASSPLELGDTQYF. In nucleotides, the CDR3 is TGTGCCAGCTCACCCTTGGAACTAGGGGATACGCAGTATTTT.

The chain is built from TRBV9 and TRBJ1-6, with 10 bases fitting TRBD1. Looked up from germline, CDR1 is SGDLS and CDR2 is YYNGEE. Trimming took 0 bases from V and 8 from J; bases not matched to a gene: 2. CDR3 length: 15 amino acids. CDR3 in DNA: TGTGCCAGCAGCGTAGATGGGACAGGGGATTCACCCCTCCACTTT. Translated, it gives CASSVDGTGDSPLHF.

The chain has TRBV19 and TRBJ2-3; D is ambiguous. Germline CDR1 is LNHDA and CDR2 is SQIVND (reference sequence). The CDR3 spans 14 residues. V lost 6 bases, J lost 0 bases, and 10 bases lay in between. CDR3: CASRQSSSTDTQYF. In DNA form, the CDR3 reads TGTGCCAGTAGACAGTCTTCTAGCACAGATACGCAGTATTTT.

The chain uses TRBV7-9 and TRBJ2-1; D gene ambiguous. Per germline, CDR1 SEHNR and CDR2 FQNEAQ (reference sequence). Between the trimmed V and J ends, which lost 5 bases and 9 bases, there was a span of 8 bases. The CDR3 sequence is 11 residues long. This CDR3 reads CASSMDGEQFF. The CDR3 DNA follows: TGTGCCAGCAGCATGGACGGTGAGCAGTTCTTC.

J is TRBJ2-7 and V is TRBV5-5; a possible D gene is TRBD1 (5 bases). CDR3 length equals 17 residues. V was cut by 2 bases and J by 3 bases, with 21 bases left in between. Per the germline V gene, CDR1 is SGHKS and CDR2 is YYEKEE (reference sequence). Written as DNA, the CDR3 is TGTGCCAGCAGCTTCCTTTCCCCCCGGCTGGGGCTCTACGAGCAGTACTTC. This codes for CASSFLSPRLGLYEQYF.

Concerning this clonotype itself: A read error may account for a junction end that differs from germline. The chain recombines TRBV7-2 with TRBJ1-1; 9 bases align to TRBD1. The CDR3 has 14 amino acids. The germline gives CDR1 SGHTA, CDR2 FQGNSA. CDR3 DNA sequence: TGTGCCAGCAGCACCCAAACAGGGGGCTCTGACGCTTTCTTT. It is translated as CASSTQTGGSDAFF.

This clonotype was detected once. The V gene is TRBV30, the J gene TRBJ1-2; tentative D call: TRBD1 (5 bases). The CDR3 loop spans 14 amino acids. V was trimmed by 5 bases and J by 0 bases, leaving 13 bases between them. Germline V gene data show CDR1 as GTSNPN and CDR2 as SVGIG (reference sequence). The CDR3, as DNA: TGTGCCTGGCATGGGACGGATGCTAACTATGGCTACACCTTC. Protein: CAWHGTDANYGYTF.

The CDR3 is CASSNGGYEQYF. The CDR3 DNA is TGTGCCAGTAGCAATGGGGGTTACGAGCAGTACTTC. J is TRBJ2-7 and V is TRBV19; D assignment may be TRBD1 or TRBD2 (5 bases each). CDR1 and CDR2 from the germline V gene are LNHDA and SQIVND (reference sequence). V was shortened by 6 bases and J by 4 bases, with 10 bases between the two germline ends. The CDR3 spans 12 residues.

The chain combines TRBV19 with TRBJ1-4, with D unclear. From germline, CDR1 is LNHDA and CDR2 SQIVND (reference sequence). The CDR3 runs to 14 residues. With 6 bases removed from V and 4 bases from J, the gap between germline ends came to 12 bases. The CDR3 DNA sequence: TGTGCCAGTAGCAGACGGAGAAGTAATGAAAAACTGTTTTTT. Translating it yields CASSRRRSNEKLFF.

The gene calls are TRBV28 and TRBJ2-5; D gene ambiguous. The CDR3 spans 11 residues. The germline V gene has CDR1 MDHEN and CDR2 SYDVKM. V lost 5 bases and J lost 5, with 6 bases in between. The CDR3 spells CASSVPETQYF. The CDR3 DNA reads TGTGCCAGCAGTGTGCCGGAGACCCAGTACTTC.